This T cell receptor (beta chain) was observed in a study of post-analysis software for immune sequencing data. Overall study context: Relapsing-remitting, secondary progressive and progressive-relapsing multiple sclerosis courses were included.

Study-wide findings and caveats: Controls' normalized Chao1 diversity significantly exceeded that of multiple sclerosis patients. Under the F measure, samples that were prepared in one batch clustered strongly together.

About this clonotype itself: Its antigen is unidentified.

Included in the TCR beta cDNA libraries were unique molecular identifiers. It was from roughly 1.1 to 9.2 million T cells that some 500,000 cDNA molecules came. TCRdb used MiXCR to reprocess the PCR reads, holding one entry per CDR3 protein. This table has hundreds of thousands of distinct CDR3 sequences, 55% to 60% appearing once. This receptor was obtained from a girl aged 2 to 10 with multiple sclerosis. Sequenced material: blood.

The CDR3 nucleotides are TGTGCCAGCAGCGCATCTTTTCTTAGCGGGACTGAGCAGTTCTTC. As protein: CASSASFLSGTEQFF. The rearrangement uses TRBV25-1 and TRBJ2-1, with 8 nucleotides matching TRBD2. Germline CDR1 is MGHDK and CDR2 is SYGVNS. The trim removed 6 bases at V and 9 bases at J, leaving 13 bases unmatched. This CDR3 contains 15 residues.